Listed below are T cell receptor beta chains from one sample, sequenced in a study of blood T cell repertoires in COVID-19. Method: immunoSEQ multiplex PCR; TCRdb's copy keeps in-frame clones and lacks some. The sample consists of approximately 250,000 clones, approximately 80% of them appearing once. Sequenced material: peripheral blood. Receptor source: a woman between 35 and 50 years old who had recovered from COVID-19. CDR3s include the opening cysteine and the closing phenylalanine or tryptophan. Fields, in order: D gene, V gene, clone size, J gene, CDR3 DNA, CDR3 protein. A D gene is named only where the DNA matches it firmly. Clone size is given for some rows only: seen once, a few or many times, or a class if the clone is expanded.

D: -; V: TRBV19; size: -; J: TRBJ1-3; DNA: TGTGCCAGTAGTATGGCGGGGGACGGAAACACCATATATTTT; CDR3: CASSMAGDGNTIYF
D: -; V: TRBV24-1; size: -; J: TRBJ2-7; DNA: TGTGCCTCGTCCGGGACTGCTCTCGCGGGGCAGTACTTC; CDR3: CASSGTALAGQYF
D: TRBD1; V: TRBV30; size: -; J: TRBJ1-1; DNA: TGTGCCGGGACAGACAGGGTGAACACTGAAGCTTTCTTT; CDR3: CAGTDRVNTEAFF
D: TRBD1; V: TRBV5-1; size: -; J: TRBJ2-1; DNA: TGCGCCAGCAGAACGGGACAGGCTGACAATGAGCAGTTCTTC; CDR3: CASRTGQADNEQFF
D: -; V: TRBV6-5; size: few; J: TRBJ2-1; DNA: TGTGCCAGCACCGGGGGGCATGAGCAGTTCTTC; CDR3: CASTGGHEQFF
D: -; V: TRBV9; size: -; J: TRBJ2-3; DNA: TGTGCCAGCAGCGTAGTGGACACCGCCGGCACGCAGTATTTT; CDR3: CASSVVDTAGTQYF
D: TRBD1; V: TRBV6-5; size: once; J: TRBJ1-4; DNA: TGTGCCAGCAGAGGACAGGGTCGAGGTGAAAAACTGTTTTTT; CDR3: CASRGQGRGEKLFF
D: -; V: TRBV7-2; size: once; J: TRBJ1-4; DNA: TGTGCCAGCAGCAAAGGACAGACAACTAATGAAAAACTGTTTTTT; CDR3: CASSKGQTTNEKLFF
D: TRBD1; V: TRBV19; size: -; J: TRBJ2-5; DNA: TGTGCCAGTAGCCCCATGGGGACAGGGGGCCAGATGGAAGAGACCCAGTACTTC; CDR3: CASSPMGTGGQMEETQYF
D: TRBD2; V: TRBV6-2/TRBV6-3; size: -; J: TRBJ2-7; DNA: TGTGCCAGCAGTTACGCCTACGGGGGGAACGAGCAGTACTTC; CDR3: CASSYAYGGNEQYF
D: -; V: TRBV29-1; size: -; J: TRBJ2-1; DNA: TGCAGCGTTGTAGGGCTAGCTCGAGAGAGCTCCTACAATGAGCAGTTCTTC; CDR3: CSVVGLARESSYNEQFF
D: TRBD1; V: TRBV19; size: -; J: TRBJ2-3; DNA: TGTGCCAGTAGTATTCAACCGACAGGGTCAGATACGCAGTATTTT; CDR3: CASSIQPTGSDTQYF
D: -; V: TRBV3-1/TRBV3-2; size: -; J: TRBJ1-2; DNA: TGTGCCAGCAGCCATCATAATGGCGGGGGAAAAGCTAACTATGGCTACACCTTC; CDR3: CASSHHNGGGKANYGYTF
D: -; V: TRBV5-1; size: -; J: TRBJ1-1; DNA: TGCGCCAGCAGCTTGTTCCTGGCGACAGTGAACACTGAAGCTTTCTTT; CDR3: CASSLFLATVNTEAFF
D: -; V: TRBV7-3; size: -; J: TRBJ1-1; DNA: TGTGCCAGCAGCTTATTTCAGGGGAGCACTGAAGCTTTCTTT; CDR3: CASSLFQGSTEAFF
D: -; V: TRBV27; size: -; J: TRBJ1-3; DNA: TGTGCCAGCAGTTTATCCCAGGCCGGAACCTTAAACACCATATATTTT; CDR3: CASSLSQAGTLNTIYF
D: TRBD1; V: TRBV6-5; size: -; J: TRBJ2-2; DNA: TGCGCAGTCGGGACAGGGTTCTGGGGGGAGCTGTTTTTT; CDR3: CAVGTGFWGELFF
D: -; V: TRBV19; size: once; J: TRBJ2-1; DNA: TGTGCCAGTAGTATAGCATTAGTACCCACTAGCAATGAGCAGTTCTTC; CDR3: CASSIALVPTSNEQFF
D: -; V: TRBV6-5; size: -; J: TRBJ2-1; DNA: TGTGCCAGCAGTTACTTCGAAGACGGGAACAATGAGCAGTTCTTC; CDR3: CASSYFEDGNNEQFF
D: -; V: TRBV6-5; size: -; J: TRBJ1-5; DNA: TGTGCCAGTAGGACAGTATATAGCAATCAGCCCCAGCATTTT; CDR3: CASRTVYSNQPQHF
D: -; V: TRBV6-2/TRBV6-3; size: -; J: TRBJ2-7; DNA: TGTGCCAGCAGTGACGACGGGGCCTACGAGCAGTACTTC; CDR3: CASSDDGAYEQYF
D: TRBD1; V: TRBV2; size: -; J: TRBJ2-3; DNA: TGTGCCAGCAGCGTTGGACAGGGTCAGGTAGATACGCAGTATTTT; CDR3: CASSVGQGQVDTQYF
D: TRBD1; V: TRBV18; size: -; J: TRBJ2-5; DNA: TGTGCCAGCTCGCCGAGACAGGGGGCTGTCCAAGAGACCCAGTACTTC; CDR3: CASSPRQGAVQETQYF
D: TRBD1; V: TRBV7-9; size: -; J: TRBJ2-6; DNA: TGTGCCAGCCCAGCTTATATAGGGACAGGGGTATTAGGGGCCAACGTCCTGACTTTC; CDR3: CASPAYIGTGVLGANVLTF
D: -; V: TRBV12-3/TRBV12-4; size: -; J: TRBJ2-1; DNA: TGTGCCAGCAGGCAGGGGAGTGATGAGCAGTTCTTC; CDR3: CASRQGSDEQFF
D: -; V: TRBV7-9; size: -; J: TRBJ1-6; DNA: TGTGCCAGCAGCTTTTATGGGGCTGAGTCACCCCTCCACTTT; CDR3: CASSFYGAESPLHF
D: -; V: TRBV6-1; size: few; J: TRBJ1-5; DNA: TGTGCCAGCAGTGAAAGTCCAGGGGAAGGCCAGCCCCAGCATTTT; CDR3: CASSESPGEGQPQHF
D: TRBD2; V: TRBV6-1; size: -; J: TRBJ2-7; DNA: TGTGCCAGCTCCCCGGCTGGCCTAGCGGGACTGGAGCAGTACTTC; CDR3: CASSPAGLAGLEQYF
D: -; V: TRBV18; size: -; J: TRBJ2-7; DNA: TGTGCCAGCTCACCACTTCAGGACAGCTACGAGCAGTACTTC; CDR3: CASSPLQDSYEQYF
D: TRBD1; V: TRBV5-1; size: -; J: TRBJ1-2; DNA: TGCGCCAGCAGCCAAACGGACAGGCCCTATGGCTACACCTTC; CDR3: CASSQTDRPYGYTF
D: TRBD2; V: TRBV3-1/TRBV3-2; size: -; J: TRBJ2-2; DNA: TGTGCCAGCAGCCCTCTAGCGGGGAACACCGGGGAGCTGTTTTTT; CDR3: CASSPLAGNTGELFF
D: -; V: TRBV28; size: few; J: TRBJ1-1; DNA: TGTGCCAGCAGTTCCCTTGGCGGGGGGTTCACTGAAGCTTTCTTT; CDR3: CASSSLGGGFTEAFF
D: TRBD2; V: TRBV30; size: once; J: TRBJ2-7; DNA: TGTGCCTGGAGTTTATTCGGGGTGAATATTGCTAGCGGCCGCAACGAGCAGTACTTC; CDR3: CAWSLFGVNIASGRNEQYF
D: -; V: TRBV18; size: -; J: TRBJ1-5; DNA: TGTGCCAGCTCACCGGAGGGGCCACAAAATCAGCCCCAGCATTTT; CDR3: CASSPEGPQNQPQHF
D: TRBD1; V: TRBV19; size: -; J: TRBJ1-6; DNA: TGTGCCAGTAGTCCACAGGGGGCTCAGGGTTCACCCCTCCACTTT; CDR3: CASSPQGAQGSPLHF
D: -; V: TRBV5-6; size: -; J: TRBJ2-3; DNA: TGTGCCAGCAGCTTGGGCCCACAGGGTTCGACAGATACGCAGTATTTT; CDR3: CASSLGPQGSTDTQYF
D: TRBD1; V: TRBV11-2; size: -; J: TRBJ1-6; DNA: TGTGCCAGCGGGTCACAGGGGGCTAATAATTCACCCCTCCACTTT; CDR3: CASGSQGANNSPLHF
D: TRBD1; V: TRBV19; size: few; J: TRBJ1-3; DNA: TGTGCCAGTGTCCGATTGGGACAGCCGATCTCTGGAAACACCATATATTTT; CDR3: CASVRLGQPISGNTIYF
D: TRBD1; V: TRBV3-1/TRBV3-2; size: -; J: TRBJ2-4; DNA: TGTGCCAGCAGCCAAGGCGACAGGGACGAAAACATTCAGTACTTC; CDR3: CASSQGDRDENIQYF
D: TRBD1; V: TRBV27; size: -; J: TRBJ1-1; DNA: TGTGCCAGCAACCACGCGGGACAGGGAGACACTGAAGCTTTCTTT; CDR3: CASNHAGQGDTEAFF
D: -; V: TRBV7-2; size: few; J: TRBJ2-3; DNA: TGTGCCAGCAGCTTAGAGTGGGGCGGAGATACGCAGTATTTT; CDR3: CASSLEWGGDTQYF
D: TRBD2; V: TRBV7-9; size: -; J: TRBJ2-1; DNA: TGTGCCAGCAGTCTGTGGGCGGGGGGCATCTACAATGAGCAGTTCTTC; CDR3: CASSLWAGGIYNEQFF
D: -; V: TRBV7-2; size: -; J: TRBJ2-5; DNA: TGTGCCAGCAGCTTCCGGCCCCCGATAGGGGGGGGGCAAGAGACCCAGTACTTC; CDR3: CASSFRPPIGGGQETQYF
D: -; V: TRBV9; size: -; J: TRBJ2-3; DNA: TGTGCCAGCCGACACGAAGATACGCAGTATTTT; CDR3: CASRHEDTQYF
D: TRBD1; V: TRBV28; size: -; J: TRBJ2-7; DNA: TGTGCCAGCAGGTCCGGACAGGCGAGCTCCTACGAGCAGTACTTC; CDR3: CASRSGQASSYEQYF
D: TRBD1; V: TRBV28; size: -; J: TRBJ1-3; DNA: TGTGCCAGCAGTCCAACACAGGGGTTCGGAAACACCATATATTTT; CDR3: CASSPTQGFGNTIYF
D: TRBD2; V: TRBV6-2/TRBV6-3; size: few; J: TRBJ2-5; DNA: TGTGCCAGCAGTTTGCTAGCGGGGATCCAAGAGACCCAGTACTTC; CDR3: CASSLLAGIQETQYF
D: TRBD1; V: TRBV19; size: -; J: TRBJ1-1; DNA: TGTGCCAGTAGTAAAGCCTATTCCGGGACAGGGTCTTCGAACACTGAAGCTTTCTTT; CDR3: CASSKAYSGTGSSNTEAFF
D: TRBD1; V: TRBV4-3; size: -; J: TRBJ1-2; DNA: TGCGCCAGCAGCCAAGGACAGGGGCCTAACTATGGCTACACCTTC; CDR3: CASSQGQGPNYGYTF
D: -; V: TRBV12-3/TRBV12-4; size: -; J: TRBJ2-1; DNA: TGTGCCAGCAGTTTAGGGCAGGGTCAAGAGCAGTTCTTC; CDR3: CASSLGQGQEQFF
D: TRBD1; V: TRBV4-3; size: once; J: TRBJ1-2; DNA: TGCGCCAGCAGTTTCCAGGGGGAGATCTATGGCTACACCTTC; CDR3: CASSFQGEIYGYTF
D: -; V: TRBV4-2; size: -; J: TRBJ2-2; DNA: TGTGCCAGCAGCCAAGAGGGAGGGAACACCGGGGAGCTGTTTTTT; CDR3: CASSQEGGNTGELFF